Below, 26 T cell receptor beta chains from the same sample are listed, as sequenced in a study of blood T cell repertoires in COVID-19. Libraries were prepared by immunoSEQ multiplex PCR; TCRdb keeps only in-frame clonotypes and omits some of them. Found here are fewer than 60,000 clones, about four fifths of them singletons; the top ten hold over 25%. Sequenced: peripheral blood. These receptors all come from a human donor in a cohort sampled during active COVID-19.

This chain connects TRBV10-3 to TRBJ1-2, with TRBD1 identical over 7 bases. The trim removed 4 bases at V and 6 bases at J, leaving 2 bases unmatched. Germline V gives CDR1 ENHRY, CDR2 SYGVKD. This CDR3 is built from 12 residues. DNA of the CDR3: TGTGCCATCAGTGTAACAGGGGATGGCTACACCTTC. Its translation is CAISVTGDGYTF.

The CDR3 DNA sequence: TGTGCCAGCAGCCAAATAGCCGGTACCGGGGAGCTGTTTTTT. As protein: CASSQIAGTGELFF. The chain is built from TRBV3-1 (or the pseudogene TRBV3-2) and TRBJ2-2; D is undetermined. V lost 2 bases, J lost 5 bases, and 9 bases lay in between. The CDR3 is made up of 14 amino acids. Germline lookup yields CDR1 LGHDT and CDR2 YNNKEL (reference sequence).

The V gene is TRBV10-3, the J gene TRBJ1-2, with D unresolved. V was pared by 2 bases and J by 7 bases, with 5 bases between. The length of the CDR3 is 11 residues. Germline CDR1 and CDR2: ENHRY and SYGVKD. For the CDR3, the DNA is TGTGCCATCAGTGAGCAGGTTGGCTACACCTTC. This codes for CAISEQVGYTF.

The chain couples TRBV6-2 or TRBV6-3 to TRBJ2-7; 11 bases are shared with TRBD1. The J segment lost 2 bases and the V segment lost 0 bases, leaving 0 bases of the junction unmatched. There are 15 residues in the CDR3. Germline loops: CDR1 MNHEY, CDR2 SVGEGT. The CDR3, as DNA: TGTGCCAGCAGTTACTCGGGACAGGGGGCCTACGAGCAGTACTTC. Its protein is CASSYSGQGAYEQYF.

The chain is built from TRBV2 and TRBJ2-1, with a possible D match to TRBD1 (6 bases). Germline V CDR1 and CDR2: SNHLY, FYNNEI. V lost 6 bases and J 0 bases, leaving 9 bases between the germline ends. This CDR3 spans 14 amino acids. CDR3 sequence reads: CASSRGGSYNEQFF. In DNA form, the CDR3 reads TGTGCCAGCAGCCGAGGGGGCTCCTACAATGAGCAGTTCTTC. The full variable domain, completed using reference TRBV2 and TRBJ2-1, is EPEVTQTPSHQVTQMGQEVILRCVPISNHLYFYWYRQILGQKVEFLVSFYNNEISEKSEIFDDQFSVERPDGSNFTLKIRSTKLEDSAMYFCASSRGGSYNEQFFGPGTRLTVL.

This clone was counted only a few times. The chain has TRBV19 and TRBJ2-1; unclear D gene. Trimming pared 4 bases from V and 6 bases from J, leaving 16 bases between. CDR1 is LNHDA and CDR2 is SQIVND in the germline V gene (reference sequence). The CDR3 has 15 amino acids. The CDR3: CASSKYQSLLNEQFF. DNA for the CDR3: TGTGCCAGTAGTAAGTATCAGTCCCTCCTCAATGAGCAGTTCTTC.

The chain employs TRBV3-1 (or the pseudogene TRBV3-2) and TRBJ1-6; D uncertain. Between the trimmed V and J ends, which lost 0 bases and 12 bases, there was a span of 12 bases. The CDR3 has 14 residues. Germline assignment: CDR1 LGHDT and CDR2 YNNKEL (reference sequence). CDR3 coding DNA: TGTGCCAGCAGCCAAGATGTCATTGGAGGACCCCTCCACTTT. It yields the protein CASSQDVIGGPLHF.

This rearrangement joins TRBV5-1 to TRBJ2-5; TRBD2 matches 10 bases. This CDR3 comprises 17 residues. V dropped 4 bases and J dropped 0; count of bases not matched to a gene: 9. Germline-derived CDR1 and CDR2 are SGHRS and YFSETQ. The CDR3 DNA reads TGCGCCAGCAGCCTAGCAATGGGACTAGCGAACCAAGAGACCCAGTACTTC. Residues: CASSLAMGLANQETQYF.

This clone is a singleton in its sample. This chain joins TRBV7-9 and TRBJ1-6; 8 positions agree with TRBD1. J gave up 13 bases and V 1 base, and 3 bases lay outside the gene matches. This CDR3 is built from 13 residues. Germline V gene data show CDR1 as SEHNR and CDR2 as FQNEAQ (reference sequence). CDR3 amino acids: CASSLGQGRPLHF. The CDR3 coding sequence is TGTGCCAGCAGCTTAGGACAGGGGCGCCCCCTCCACTTT.

CDR3 nucleotides: TGTGCCAGCAGCTTAGGCGGAACGGAAGAGACCCAGTACTTC. This translates into CASSLGGTEETQYF. The chain joins TRBV7-3 to TRBJ2-5; the D is unclear. Trimming pared 2 bases from V and 3 bases from J, leaving 10 bases between. The CDR3 extends over 14 amino acids. The germline CDR1 and CDR2 sequences are SGHTA and FQGTGA. Complete variable domain (other parts from reference TRBV7-3 and TRBJ2-5): GAGVSQTPSNKVTEKGKYVELRCDPISGHTALYWYRQSLGQGPEFLIYFQGTGAADDSGLPNDRFFAVRPEGSVSTLKIQRTERGDSAVYLCASSLGGTEETQYFGPGTRLLVL.

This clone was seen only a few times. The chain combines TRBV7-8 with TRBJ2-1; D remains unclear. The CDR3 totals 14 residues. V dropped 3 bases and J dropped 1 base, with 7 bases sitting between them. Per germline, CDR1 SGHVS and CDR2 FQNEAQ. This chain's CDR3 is CASSFSLSYNEQFF. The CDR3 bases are TGTGCCAGCAGCTTTAGTCTATCCTACAATGAGCAGTTCTTC.

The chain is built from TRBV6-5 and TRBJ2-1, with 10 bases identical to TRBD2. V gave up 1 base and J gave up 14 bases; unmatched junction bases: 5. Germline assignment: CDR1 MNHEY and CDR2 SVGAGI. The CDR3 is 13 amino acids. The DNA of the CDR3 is TGTGCCAGCAGTTACTTGGCTAGCGGGAGTAAGTTCTTC. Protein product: CASSYLASGSKFF.

CDR3 sequence: CAPSPRGPNTGELFF. CDR3 nucleotide sequence: TGTGCCCCGAGCCCAAGGGGCCCGAACACCGGGGAGCTGTTTTTT. The chain is built from TRBV7-2 and TRBJ2-2, with TRBD1 as a possible D gene (5 bases). Germline-derived CDR1 and CDR2 are SGHTA and FQGNSA. The CDR3 contains 15 residues. V lost 11 bases and J 0 bases, leaving 16 bases between the germline ends.

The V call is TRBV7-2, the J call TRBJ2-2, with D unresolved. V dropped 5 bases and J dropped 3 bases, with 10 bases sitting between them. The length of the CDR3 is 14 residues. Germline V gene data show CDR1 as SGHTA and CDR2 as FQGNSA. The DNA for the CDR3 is TGTGCCAGCAGCCCCCGCACATACACCGGGGAGCTGTTTTTT. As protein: CASSPRTYTGELFF.

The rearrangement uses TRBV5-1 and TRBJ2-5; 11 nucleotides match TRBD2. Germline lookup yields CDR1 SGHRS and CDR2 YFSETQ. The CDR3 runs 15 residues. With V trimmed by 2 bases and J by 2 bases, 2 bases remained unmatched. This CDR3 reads CASSLLAGGQETQYF. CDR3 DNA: TGCGCCAGCAGCTTATTAGCGGGAGGGCAAGAGACCCAGTACTTC.

CDR3 DNA sequence: TGTGCCAGCAGGGGGGCAGAAGGGTTGAATTCACCCCTCCACTTT. Amino acid sequence: CASRGAEGLNSPLHF. V is TRBV5-4 and J is TRBJ1-6; D might be TRBD1 (6 bases). The CDR3 totals 15 residues. The V gene's germline CDR1 is SGHNT and CDR2 YYREEE (reference sequence). V was trimmed by 5 bases and J by 7 bases, leaving 16 bases between them.

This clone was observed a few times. The CDR3 region has the DNA TGTGCCAGCAGTTCATTAGTAATTAGCGGGCTTCCTCTGGGAGCCAAAAACATTCAGTACTTC. Amino acids: CASSSLVISGLPLGAKNIQYF. The chain is built from TRBV28 and TRBJ2-4, with TRBD2 matching over 7 bases. The J segment lost 0 bases and the V segment lost 4 bases, leaving 21 bases of the junction unmatched. This CDR3 is 21 amino acids long. Germline assignment: CDR1 MDHEN and CDR2 SYDVKM.

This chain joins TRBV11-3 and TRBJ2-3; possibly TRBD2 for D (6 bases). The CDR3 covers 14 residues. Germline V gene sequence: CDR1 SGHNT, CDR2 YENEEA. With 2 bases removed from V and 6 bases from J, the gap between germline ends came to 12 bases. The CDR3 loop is CASSLWGVEDTQYF. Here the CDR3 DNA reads TGTGCCAGCAGCTTATGGGGGGTAGAGGATACGCAGTATTTT.

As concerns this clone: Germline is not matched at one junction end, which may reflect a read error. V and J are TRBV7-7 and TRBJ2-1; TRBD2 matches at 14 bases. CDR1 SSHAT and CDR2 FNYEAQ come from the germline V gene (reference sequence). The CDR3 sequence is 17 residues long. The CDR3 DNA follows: TGTGCTAGCAGCCCCCGGACTAGCGGGGGGTCGTTTGATGAGCAGTTCTTC. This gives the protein CASSPRTSGGSFDEQFF.

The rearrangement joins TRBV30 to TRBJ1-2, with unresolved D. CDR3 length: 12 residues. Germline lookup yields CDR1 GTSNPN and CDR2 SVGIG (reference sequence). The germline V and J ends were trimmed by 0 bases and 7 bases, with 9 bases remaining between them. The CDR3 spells CAWSVPRSGYTF. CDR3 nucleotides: TGTGCCTGGAGTGTTCCCAGGTCTGGCTACACCTTC.

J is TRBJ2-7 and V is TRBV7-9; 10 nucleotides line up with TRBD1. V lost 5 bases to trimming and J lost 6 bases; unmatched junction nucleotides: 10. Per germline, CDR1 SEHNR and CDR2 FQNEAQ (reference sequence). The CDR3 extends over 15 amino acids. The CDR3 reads CASSPRTGGVREQYF. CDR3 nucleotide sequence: TGTGCCAGCAGCCCGAGGACAGGGGGAGTTCGCGAGCAGTACTTC.

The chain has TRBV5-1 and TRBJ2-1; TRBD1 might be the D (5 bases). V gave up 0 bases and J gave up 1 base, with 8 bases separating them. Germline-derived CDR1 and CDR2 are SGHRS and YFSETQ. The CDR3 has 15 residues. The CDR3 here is CASSLVQESYNEQFF. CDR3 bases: TGCGCCAGCAGCTTGGTACAGGAATCCTACAATGAGCAGTTCTTC.

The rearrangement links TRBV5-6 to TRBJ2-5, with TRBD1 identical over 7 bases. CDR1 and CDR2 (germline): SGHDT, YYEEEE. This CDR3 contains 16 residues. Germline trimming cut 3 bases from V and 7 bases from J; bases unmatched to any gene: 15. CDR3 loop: CASSYTRSGGRGTQYF. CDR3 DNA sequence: TGTGCCAGCAGCTACACCCGCTCAGGGGGAAGGGGGACCCAGTACTTC.

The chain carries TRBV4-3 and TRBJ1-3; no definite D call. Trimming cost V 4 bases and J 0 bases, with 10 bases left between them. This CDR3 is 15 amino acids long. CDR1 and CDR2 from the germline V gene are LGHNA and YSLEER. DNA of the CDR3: TGCGCCAGCAGCCCTCAGCCAGGCTCTGGAAACACCATATATTTT. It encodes CASSPQPGSGNTIYF.

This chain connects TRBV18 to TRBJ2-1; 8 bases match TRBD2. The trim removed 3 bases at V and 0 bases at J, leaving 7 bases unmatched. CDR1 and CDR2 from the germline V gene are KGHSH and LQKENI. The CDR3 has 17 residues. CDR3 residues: CASSPRLARSSYNEQFF. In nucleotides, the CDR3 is TGTGCCAGCTCACCGCGACTAGCGCGGAGCTCCTACAATGAGCAGTTCTTC.

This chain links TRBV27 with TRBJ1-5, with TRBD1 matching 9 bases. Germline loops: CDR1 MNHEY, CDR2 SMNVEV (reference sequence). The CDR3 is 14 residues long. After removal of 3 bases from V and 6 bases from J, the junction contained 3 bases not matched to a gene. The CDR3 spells CASSFGTGTQPQHF. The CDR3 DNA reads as TGTGCCAGCAGTTTTGGGACAGGGACTCAGCCCCAGCATTTT.